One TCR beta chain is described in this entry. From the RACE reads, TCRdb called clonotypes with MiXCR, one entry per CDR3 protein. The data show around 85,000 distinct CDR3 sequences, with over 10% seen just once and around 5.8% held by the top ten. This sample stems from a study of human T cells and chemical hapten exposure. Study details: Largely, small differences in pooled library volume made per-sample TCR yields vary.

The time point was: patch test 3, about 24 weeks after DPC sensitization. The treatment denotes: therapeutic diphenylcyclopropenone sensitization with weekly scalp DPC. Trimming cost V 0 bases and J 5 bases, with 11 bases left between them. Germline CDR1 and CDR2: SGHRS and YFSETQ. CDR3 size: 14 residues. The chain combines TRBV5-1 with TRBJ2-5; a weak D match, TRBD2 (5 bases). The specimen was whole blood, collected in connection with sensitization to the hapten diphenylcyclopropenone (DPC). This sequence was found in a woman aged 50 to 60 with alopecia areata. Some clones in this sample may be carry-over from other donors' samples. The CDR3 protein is CASSLGASTETQYF. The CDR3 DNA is TGCGCCAGCAGCTTGGGGGCTAGCACGGAGACCCAGTACTTC.